This TCR beta chain was recorded in a study of human T cells and chemical hapten exposure (dated by TCRdb to about 2021). In terms of the full investigation: For sensitization, 2% DPC in acetone was applied to a roughly 2 cm by roughly 2 cm area of upper inner arm skin. Patients additionally received weekly therapeutic DPC doses to the scalp throughout the approximately 25-week study period. Patch tests used Finn chambers with 0.01% DPC on the upper back, scored after 6 days by International Contact Dermatitis Research Group standards. The patient cohort, mostly female, included alopecia areata with under or over 50% scalp involvement, alopecia totalis and alopecia universalis. Libraries were combined into a pool for sequencing, and differences in TCR yield between samples came mainly from small differences in library volumes within the pool. This study followed changes in the peripheral blood TCR repertoire in vivo during primary and secondary sensitization of alopecia patients to the hapten diphenylcyclopropenone (DPC). Blood samples were taken from patients before sensitization (week 0) and at 2, 6 and about 24 weeks after DPC sensitization. Approximately 28 alopecia patients provided blood for TCR sequencing at one to four time points (pre-sensitization, 2, 6 and 24 weeks). The research as a whole found: After repeated subsampling, changes were observed in the strength of the expansion versus patch-test correlation and in the threshold at which the correlation became significant. Compared with pre-sensitization or healthy control sets, expanded TCRs formed significantly more large CDR3 similarity clusters, which is consistent with antigen-driven responses. Because every patient had alopecia, a presumed autoimmune disease, the patients' immune response might differ from that of healthy individuals. DPC sensitization did not change how many TCRs were above 1 in 1000 frequency, and no evidence was found of alterations in global repertoire structure. The number of PT1 expanded TCRs positively correlated with patch test score, significant at thresholds 8, 16 and 32 but not 4.

Taken with the paper, the label for time point translates to: patch test 1, 2 weeks after DPC sensitization. Read against the paper, the sample's treatment or condition label means: therapeutic diphenylcyclopropenone sensitization with weekly scalp DPC. At every patch-test visit, the blood draw took place before the patch test was put on. To be eligible, patients had to be aged 18 to 70, diagnosed with alopecia and judged suitable for DPC therapy, while pregnant patients were excluded. Total RNA was extracted from unfractionated whole blood collected in Tempus Blood RNA tubes. Library preparation was by RACE. The sequencer was a NextSeq 500. During library preparation, unique molecular identifiers were attached to individual cDNA molecules so that TCRs could be counted quantitatively and reproducibly. Each blood RNA sample was used to sequence both TCR alpha and TCR beta chains. On the authors' methods: The median number of TCRs per sample was some 100,000, ranging from roughly 20,000 to 700,000. The Decombinator software suite was used to annotate the V, J and CDR3 of the TCR reads. For the PS versus PT1 abundance plots, all samples were subsampled to the same number of TCRs (28,000). Expanded TCRs were defined as absent before sensitization and observed at least eight times at the 2-week time point. Using fastp at Q25 and MiXCR, TCRdb reprocessed the public reads and kept productive beta chains. Each entry merges the rows of one CDR3 protein and shows their most common DNA and genes. These V and J calls are TCRdb output, not the study's own analysis. This sample is represented by about 120,000 distinct CDR3 sequences; about 12% of them were singletons. The ten largest clones add up to 1.3% to 1.5% of the sample.

Per the germline V gene, SNHLY is the CDR1 and FYNNEI is the CDR2. The junction carries 12 bases between V and J, which are trimmed by 8 bases and 10 bases respectively. Including cysteine and phenylalanine, the CDR3 has 12 amino acids. Only the CDR3 DNA is retained, 36 bases long and in frame from the first base. With respect to this clonotype: Its antigen is unknown. No base qualities exist here, and no much larger clone lies one base off it.

The specimen was whole blood, collected in connection with sensitization to the hapten diphenylcyclopropenone (DPC). The chain joins TRBV2 to TRBJ1-6; TRBD1 might be the D gene, on 5 matching bases. The source of this sequence is a woman between 45 and 65 years old with alopecia areata. Some clones in this sample may be carry-over from other donors' samples. The DNA sequence reads TGTGCCAGCCAGGGATCTGGGTCACCCCTCCACTTT. Translated, this is CASQGSGSPLHF.